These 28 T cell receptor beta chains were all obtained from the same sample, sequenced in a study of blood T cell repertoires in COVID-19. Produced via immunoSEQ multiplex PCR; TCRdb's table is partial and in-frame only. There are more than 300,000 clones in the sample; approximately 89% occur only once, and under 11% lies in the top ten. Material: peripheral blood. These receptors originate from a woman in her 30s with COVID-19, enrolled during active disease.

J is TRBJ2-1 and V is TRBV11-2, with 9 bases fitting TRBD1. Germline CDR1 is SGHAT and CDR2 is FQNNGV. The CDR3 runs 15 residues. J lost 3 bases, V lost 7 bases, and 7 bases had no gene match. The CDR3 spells CASTTQGASYNEQFF. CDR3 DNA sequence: TGTGCCAGCACGACACAGGGGGCGAGCTACAATGAGCAGTTCTTC.

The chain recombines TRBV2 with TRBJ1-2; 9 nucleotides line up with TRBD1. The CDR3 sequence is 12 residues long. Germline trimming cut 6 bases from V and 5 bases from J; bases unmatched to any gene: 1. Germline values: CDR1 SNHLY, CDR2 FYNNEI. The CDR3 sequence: CASRGTGYGYTF. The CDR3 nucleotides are TGTGCCAGCAGGGGGACAGGGTATGGCTACACCTTC.

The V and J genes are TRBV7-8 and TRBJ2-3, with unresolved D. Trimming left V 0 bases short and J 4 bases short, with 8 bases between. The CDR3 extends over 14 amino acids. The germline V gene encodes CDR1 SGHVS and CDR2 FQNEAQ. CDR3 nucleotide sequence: TGTGCCAGCAGCTTAGCGCGTTTAGCAGATACGCAGTATTTT. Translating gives CASSLARLADTQYF.

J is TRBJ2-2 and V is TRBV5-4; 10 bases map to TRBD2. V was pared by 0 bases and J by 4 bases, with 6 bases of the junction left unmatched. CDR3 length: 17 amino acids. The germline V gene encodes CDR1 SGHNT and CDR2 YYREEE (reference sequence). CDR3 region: CASSLASSGSFTGELFF. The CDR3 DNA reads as TGTGCCAGCAGCTTGGCCTCTAGCGGGAGTTTCACCGGGGAGCTGTTTTTT.

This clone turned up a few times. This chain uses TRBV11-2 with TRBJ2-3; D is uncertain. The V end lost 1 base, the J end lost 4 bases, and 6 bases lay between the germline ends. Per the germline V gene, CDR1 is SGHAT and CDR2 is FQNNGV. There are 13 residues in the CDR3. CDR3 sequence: CASSLGLSDTQYF. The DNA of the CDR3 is TGTGCCAGCAGCTTAGGCCTATCAGATACGCAGTATTTT. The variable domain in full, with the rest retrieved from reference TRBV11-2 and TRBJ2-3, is EAGVAQSPRYKIIEKRQSVAFWCNPISGHATLYWYQQILGQGPKLLIQFQNNGVVDDSQLPKDRFSAERLKGVDSTLKIQPAKLEDSAVYLCASSLGLSDTQYFGPGTRLTVL.

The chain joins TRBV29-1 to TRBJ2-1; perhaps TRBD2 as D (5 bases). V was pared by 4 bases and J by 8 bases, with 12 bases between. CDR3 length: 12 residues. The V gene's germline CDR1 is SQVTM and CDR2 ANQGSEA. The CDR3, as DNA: TGCAGCGTTGGTTCAGCGGTACATGAGCAGTTCTTC. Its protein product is CSVGSAVHEQFF.

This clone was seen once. This chain's CDR3 is CAAGRSSYEQYF. Here the CDR3 DNA reads TGTGCGGCGGGCCGAAGCTCCTACGAGCAGTACTTC. This rearrangement joins TRBV7-2 to TRBJ2-7; a possible D gene is TRBD2 (5 bases). Germline V gives CDR1 SGHTA, CDR2 FQGNSA. The CDR3 is 12 amino acids.

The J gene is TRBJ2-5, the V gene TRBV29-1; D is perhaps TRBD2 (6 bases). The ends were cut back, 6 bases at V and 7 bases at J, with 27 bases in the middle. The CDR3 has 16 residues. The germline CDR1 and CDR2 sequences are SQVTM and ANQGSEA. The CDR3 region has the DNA TGCAGCGTCCTGATGGCCCCCGGGACTCCAAGGGGGACCCAGTACTTC. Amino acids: CSVLMAPGTPRGTQYF.

DNA of the CDR3: TGTGCCAGCAGGCCATCGGACAATACGCAGTATTTT. It encodes CASRPSDNTQYF. This chain connects TRBV12-3 or TRBV12-4 to TRBJ2-3; possible D gene TRBD1, 5 bases. The CDR3 length is 12 residues. The ends were cut back, 6 bases at V and 7 bases at J, with 11 bases in the middle.

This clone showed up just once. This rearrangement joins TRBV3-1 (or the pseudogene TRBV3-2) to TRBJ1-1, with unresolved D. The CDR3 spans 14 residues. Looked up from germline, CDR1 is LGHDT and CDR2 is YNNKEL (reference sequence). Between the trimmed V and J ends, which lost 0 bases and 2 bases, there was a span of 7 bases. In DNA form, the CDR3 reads TGTGCCAGCAGCCAAGATGTCCTTAACACTGAAGCTTTCTTT. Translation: CASSQDVLNTEAFF.

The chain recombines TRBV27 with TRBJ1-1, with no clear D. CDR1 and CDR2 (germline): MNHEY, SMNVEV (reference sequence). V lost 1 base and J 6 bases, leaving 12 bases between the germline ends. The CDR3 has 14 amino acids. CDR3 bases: TGTGCCAGCAGTTTATGGGCAGGTGGTCCTGAAGCTTTCTTT. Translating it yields CASSLWAGGPEAFF.

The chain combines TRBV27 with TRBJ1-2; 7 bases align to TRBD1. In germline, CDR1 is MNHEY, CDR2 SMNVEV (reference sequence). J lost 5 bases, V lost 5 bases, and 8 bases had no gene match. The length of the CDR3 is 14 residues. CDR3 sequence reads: CASSRQGDRYGYTF. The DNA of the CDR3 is TGTGCCAGCAGTCGTCAGGGGGATAGGTATGGCTACACCTTC.

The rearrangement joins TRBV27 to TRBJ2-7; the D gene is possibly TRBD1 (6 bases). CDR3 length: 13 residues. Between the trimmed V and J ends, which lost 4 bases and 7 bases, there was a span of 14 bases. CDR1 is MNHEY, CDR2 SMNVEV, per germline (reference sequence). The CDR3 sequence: CASSSTGPAEQYF. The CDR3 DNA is TGTGCCAGCAGTTCGACAGGCCCCGCGGAGCAGTACTTC.

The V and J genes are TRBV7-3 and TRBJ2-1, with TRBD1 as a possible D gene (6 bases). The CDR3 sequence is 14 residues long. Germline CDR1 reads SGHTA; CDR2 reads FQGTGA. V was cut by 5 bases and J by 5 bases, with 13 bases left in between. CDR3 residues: CASSPRRGHNEQFF. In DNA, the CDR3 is TGTGCCAGCAGCCCCCGCAGGGGCCACAATGAGCAGTTCTTC.

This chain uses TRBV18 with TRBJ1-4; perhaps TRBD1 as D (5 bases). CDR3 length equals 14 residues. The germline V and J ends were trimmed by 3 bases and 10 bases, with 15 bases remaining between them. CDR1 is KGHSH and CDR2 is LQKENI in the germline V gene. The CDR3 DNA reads TGTGCCAGCTCACCGGACGCCCGGGGGGGAAAACTGTTTTTT. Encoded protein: CASSPDARGGKLFF.

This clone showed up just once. CDR3 nucleotides: TGCAGCGTTGAGGTGGCGGGAGGAACCTACGAGCAGTACTTC. It yields the protein CSVEVAGGTYEQYF. The V gene is TRBV29-1, the J gene TRBJ2-7; 8 bases align to TRBD2. The CDR3 contains 14 residues. Germline V gives CDR1 SQVTM, CDR2 ANQGSEA. Trimming cost V 3 bases and J 2 bases; bases outside gene matches: 6.

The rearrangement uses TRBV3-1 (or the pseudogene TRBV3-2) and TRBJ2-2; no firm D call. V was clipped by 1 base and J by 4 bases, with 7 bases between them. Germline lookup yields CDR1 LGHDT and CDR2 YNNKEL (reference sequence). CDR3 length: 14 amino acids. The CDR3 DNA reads TGTGCCAGCAGCCAAGCCGGAGTCACCGGGGAGCTGTTTTTT. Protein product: CASSQAGVTGELFF.

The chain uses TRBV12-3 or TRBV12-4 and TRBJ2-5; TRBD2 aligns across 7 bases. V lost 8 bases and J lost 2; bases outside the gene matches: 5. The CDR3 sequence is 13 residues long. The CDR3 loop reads CASGSLAQETQYF. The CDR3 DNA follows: TGTGCCAGCGGTTCACTAGCGCAAGAGACCCAGTACTTC.

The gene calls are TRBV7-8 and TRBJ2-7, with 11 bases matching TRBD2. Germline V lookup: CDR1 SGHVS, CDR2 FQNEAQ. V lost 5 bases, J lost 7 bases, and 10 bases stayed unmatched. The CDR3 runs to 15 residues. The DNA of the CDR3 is TGTGCCAGCAGCCCTATGATAGCGGGAGGGTGGGAGCAGTACTTC. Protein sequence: CASSPMIAGGWEQYF. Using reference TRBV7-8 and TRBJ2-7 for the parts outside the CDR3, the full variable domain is GAGVSQSPRYKVAKRGQDVALRCDPISGHVSLFWYQQALGQGPEFLTYFQNEAQLDKSGLPSDRFFAERPEGSVSTLKIQRTQQEDSAVYLCASSPMIAGGWEQYFGPGTRLTVT.

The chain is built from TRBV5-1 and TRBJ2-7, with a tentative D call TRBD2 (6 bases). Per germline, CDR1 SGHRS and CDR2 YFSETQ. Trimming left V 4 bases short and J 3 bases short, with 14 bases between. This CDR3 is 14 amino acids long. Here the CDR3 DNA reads TGCGCCAGCAGCCATACGGGACTCCACTACGAGCAGTACTTC. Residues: CASSHTGLHYEQYF.

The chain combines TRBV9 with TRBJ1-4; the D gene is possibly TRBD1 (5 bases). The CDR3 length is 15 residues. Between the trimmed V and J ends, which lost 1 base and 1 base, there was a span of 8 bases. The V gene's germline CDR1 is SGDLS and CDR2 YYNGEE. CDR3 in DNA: TGTGCCAGCAGCGTATCAGGGCAAACTAATGAAAAACTGTTTTTT. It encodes CASSVSGQTNEKLFF.

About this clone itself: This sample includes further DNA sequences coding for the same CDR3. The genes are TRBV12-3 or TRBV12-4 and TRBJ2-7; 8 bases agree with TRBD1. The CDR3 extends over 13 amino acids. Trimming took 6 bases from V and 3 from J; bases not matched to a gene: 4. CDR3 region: CASRPGQGYEQYF. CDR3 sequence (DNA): TGTGCCAGCAGACCCGGACAGGGCTACGAGCAGTACTTC.

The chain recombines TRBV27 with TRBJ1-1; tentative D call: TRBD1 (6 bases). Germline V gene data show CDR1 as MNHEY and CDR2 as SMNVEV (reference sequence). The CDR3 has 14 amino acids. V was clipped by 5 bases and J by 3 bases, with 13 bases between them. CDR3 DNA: TGTGCCAGCAGTCCCCTGGGACAACACACTGAAGCTTTCTTT. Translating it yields CASSPLGQHTEAFF.

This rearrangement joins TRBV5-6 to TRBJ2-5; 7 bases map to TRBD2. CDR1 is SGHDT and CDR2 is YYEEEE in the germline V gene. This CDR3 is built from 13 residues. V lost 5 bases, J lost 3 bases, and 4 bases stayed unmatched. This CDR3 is CASSFTSEETQYF. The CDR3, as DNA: TGTGCCAGCAGTTTCACTAGCGAAGAGACCCAGTACTTC.

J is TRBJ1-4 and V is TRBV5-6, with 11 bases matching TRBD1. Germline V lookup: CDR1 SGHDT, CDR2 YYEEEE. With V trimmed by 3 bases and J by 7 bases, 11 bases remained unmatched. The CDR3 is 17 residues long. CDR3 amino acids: CASSYGPGQGAVEKLFF. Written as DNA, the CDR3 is TGTGCCAGCAGCTATGGTCCTGGACAGGGGGCGGTTGAAAAACTGTTTTTT.

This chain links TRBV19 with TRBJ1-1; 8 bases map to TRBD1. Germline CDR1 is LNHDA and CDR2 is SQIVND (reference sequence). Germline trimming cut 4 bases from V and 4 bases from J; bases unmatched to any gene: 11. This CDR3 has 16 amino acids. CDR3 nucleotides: TGTGCCAGTAGTAAAACCCGACAGGGGTTGAGCACTGAAGCTTTCTTT. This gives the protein CASSKTRQGLSTEAFF.

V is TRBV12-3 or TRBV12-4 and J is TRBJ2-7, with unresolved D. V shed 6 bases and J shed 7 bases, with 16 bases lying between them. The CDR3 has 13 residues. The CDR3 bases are TGTGCCAGCAGCCCCGATCGGTTGAGGGAGCAGTACTTC. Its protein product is CASSPDRLREQYF.

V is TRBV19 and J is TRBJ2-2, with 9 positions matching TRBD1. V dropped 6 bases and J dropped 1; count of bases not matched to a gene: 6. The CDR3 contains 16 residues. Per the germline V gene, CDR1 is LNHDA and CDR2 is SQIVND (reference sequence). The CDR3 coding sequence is TGTGCCAGTAGGGCACAGGGGGCTCAGAACACCGGGGAGCTGTTTTTT. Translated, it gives CASRAQGAQNTGELFF.